This T cell receptor (beta chain) is from a study of cytomegalovirus exposure and HLA in healthy donors. Whole-study results and caveats: When analyzed later, a missense DCLRE1C variant was found to be linked to TCR beta V- and J-gene trimming.

Note on this clone: Its matching antigen is unknown.

13 Jbeta primers and 60 Vbeta primers were used for the PCR. Produced via immunoSEQ multiplex PCR; TCRdb's table is partial and in-frame only. The table shows roughly 140,000 clones, with 80% occurring only once. Between the trimmed V and J ends, which lost 0 bases and 7 bases, there was a span of 10 bases. This CDR3 has 14 residues. Germline CDR1 is MNHEY and CDR2 is SMNVEV (reference sequence). The TCR originated in a man between 35 and 55 years old in good health and CMV-seropositive. The chain carries TRBV27 and TRBJ1-5; D not certain. The sample taken for sequencing was PBMCs. CDR3: CASSLSGSGQPQHF. CDR3 nucleotide sequence: TGTGCCAGCAGTTTATCAGGGTCGGGGCAGCCCCAGCATTTT.